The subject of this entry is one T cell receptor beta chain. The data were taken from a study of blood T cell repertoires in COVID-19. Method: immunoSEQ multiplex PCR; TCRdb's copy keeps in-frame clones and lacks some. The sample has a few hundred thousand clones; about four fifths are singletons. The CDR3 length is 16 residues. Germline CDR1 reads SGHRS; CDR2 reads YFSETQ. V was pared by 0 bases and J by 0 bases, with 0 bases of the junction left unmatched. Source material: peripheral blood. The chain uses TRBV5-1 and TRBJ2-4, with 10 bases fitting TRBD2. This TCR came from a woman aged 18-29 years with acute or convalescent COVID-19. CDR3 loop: CASSLGLAGAKNIQYF. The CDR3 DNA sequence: TGCGCCAGCAGCTTGGGACTAGCGGGAGCCAAAAACATTCAGTACTTC.